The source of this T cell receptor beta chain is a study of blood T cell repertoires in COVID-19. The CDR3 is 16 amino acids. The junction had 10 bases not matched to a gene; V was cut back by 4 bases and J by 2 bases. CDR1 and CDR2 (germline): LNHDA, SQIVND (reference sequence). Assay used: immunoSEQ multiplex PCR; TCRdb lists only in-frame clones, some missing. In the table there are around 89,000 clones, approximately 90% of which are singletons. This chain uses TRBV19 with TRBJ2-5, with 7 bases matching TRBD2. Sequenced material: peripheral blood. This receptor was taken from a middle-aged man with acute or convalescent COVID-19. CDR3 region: CASSREGRTTQETQYF. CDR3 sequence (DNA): TGTGCCAGTAGTAGGGAGGGCAGAACAACGCAAGAGACCCAGTACTTC.